Below, 10 T cell receptor beta chains from the same sample are listed, as sequenced in a study of cytomegalovirus exposure and HLA in healthy donors. In the PCR, 60 Vbeta and 13 Jbeta primers were used. The repertoire was sequenced with immunoSEQ multiplex PCR; TCRdb's copy has only in-frame clones and lacks some. The sample data list approximately 120,000 clones. Sequenced input: PBMCs. These receptors were obtained from a man aged 30 to 45 in good health and CMV-seronegative.

This chain connects TRBV28 to TRBJ1-5; D is ambiguous. Between the trimmed V and J ends, which lost 3 bases and 7 bases, there was a span of 7 bases. Germline V gives CDR1 MDHEN, CDR2 SYDVKM. This CDR3 spans 12 amino acids. CDR3 sequence reads: CASSFSRQPQHF. In DNA form, the CDR3 reads TGTGCCAGCAGTTTCTCCAGACAGCCCCAGCATTTT.

CDR3 sequence: CASRSGVNTEAFF. The CDR3 DNA reads TGCGCCAGCAGGTCGGGGGTGAACACTGAAGCTTTCTTT. V usage is TRBV5-1 and J usage is TRBJ1-1, with D possibly being TRBD1 (5 bases). CDR3 length: 13 residues. Germline CDR1 SGHRS, CDR2 YFSETQ. Deletions cut 5 bases from V and 0 bases from J, with 8 bases between.

Points on this clone: A junction end diverges from the germline sequence, so it may reflect a read error. This rearrangement joins TRBV19 to TRBJ2-7; 13 bases are a match to TRBD2. The CDR3 length is 15 residues. Germline V gene data show CDR1 as LNHDA and CDR2 as SQIVND (reference sequence). The CDR3 sequence is CASRGLAGVSNEQYF. The CDR3 DNA reads as TGTGCCAGTAGAGGACTAGCGGGAGTCTCCAACGAGCAGTACTTC.

V is TRBV19 and J is TRBJ1-1, with D possibly matching TRBD1 (6 bases). The CDR3 spans 15 residues. V shed 7 bases and J shed 7 bases, with 22 bases lying between them. The germline gives CDR1 LNHDA, CDR2 SQIVND (reference sequence). Written as DNA, the CDR3 is TGTGCCAGTACCCCCGGCGGGCAGGGGACGGTTGAAGCTTTCTTT. Protein sequence: CASTPGGQGTVEAFF.

The genes are TRBV10-3 and TRBJ2-3, with 10 bases aligning to TRBD2. With 2 bases clipped from V and 8 bases from J, the junction kept 4 bases outside the gene matches. CDR3 length: 14 amino acids. Germline V gene lookup returns CDR1 ENHRY and CDR2 SYGVKD. In DNA form, the CDR3 reads TGTGCCATCAGTGAGACTAGCGGGAAGGGTACGCAGTATTTT. Its protein product is CAISETSGKGTQYF.

The CDR3 nucleotides are TGTGCCAGCAGCTTAGGAACTGCCCGGGATGGCTACACCTTC. Translation: CASSLGTARDGYTF. The chain couples TRBV11-2 to TRBJ1-2; D is ambiguous. The CDR3 has 14 amino acids. Trimming took 1 base from V and 6 from J, leaving 12 bases between them. Germline V lookup: CDR1 SGHAT, CDR2 FQNNGV.

This chain connects TRBV11-2 to TRBJ2-7; TRBD2 agrees at 7 bases. Germline CDR1 SGHAT, CDR2 FQNNGV. This CDR3 is built from 15 residues. Trimming took 5 bases from V and 5 from J; bases not matched to a gene: 12. The CDR3 nucleotides are TGTGCCAGCAGCACGACCGGGCGGGAGCAGGACGAGCAGTACTTC. This codes for CASSTTGREQDEQYF.

The chain employs TRBV7-6 and TRBJ1-1; D is uncertain. There are 17 residues in the CDR3. Trimming removed 1 base from V and 1 base from J, with 16 bases in between. Germline CDR1 SGHVS, CDR2 FNYEAQ. The CDR3 coding sequence is TGTGCCAGCAGCTTAGATAGATGGAGAAAAACGAACACTGAAGCTTTCTTT. Translating it yields CASSLDRWRKTNTEAFF.

V and J are TRBV27 and TRBJ1-1; 9 bases align to TRBD1. The CDR3 loop spans 17 amino acids. CDR1 is MNHEY, CDR2 SMNVEV, per germline (reference sequence). The V segment lost 4 bases and the J segment 0 bases; nucleotides outside the gene matches: 9. CDR3 bases: TGTGCCAGCAGTTCGCTACCGGGACAGGGATTGAACACTGAAGCTTTCTTT. Translating gives CASSSLPGQGLNTEAFF.

The chain carries TRBV2 and TRBJ2-7, with a weak D call TRBD2 (5 bases). V lost 0 bases and J 2 bases, leaving 11 bases between the germline ends. The CDR3 has 15 amino acids. Germline-derived CDR1 and CDR2 are SNHLY and FYNNEI. The CDR3 reads CASSEAITSTYEQYF. CDR3 bases: TGTGCCAGCAGTGAAGCTATAACTAGTACCTACGAGCAGTACTTC.